A single sample gave rise to the 30 T cell receptor beta chains below, sequenced in a study of cytomegalovirus exposure and HLA in healthy donors. Primers for the PCR totalled 60 Vbeta and 13 Jbeta. Using immunoSEQ multiplex PCR, the repertoire was profiled, and TCRdb retains in-frame clones only, with some absent. The sample includes more than 95,000 clones, more than 9.5% seen only once; the top ten take roughly a sixth. Sequencing used PBMCs. The receptors here all came from a man in his forties or fifties in good health and CMV-seropositive.

This clone was counted only a few times. The chain recombines TRBV7-6 with TRBJ2-1, with 10 bases matching TRBD1. The length of the CDR3 is 16 residues. Germline V gene sequence: CDR1 SGHVS, CDR2 FNYEAQ. V shed 0 bases and J 7 bases; nucleotides not matched to a gene: 6. The DNA of the CDR3 is TGTGCCAGCAGCTTAGCTGGGACAGGGGTGGGAAATGAGCAGTTCTTC. It specifies CASSLAGTGVGNEQFF.

This clone was recorded a few times. A read error may produce the germline difference seen at one junction end. The chain links TRBV6-5 to TRBJ1-1; D possibly corresponds to TRBD1 (6 bases). This CDR3 region has 12 residues. In germline, CDR1 is MNHEY, CDR2 SVGAGI. CDR3 DNA sequence: TGTGCCACGGAGGGGGGGGCTGATGAAGTTTTATTT. It specifies CATEGGADEVLF.

This clone occurred a few times. V is TRBV5-4 and J is TRBJ2-1; 8 nucleotides line up with TRBD1. The CDR3 is 15 amino acids. Losses at the gene ends were 5 bases for V and 4 bases for J; bases not matched to a gene: 8. Germline CDR1 SGHNT, CDR2 YYREEE (reference sequence). The CDR3, as DNA: TGTGCCAGCAGACCTGACAGGGGCGAGTACAATGAGCAGTTCTTC. Amino acids: CASRPDRGEYNEQFF.

The V gene is TRBV5-1, the J gene TRBJ2-7, with TRBD2 matching 8 bases. V lost 5 bases and J lost 2; bases outside the gene matches: 6. Germline CDR1 reads SGHRS; CDR2 reads YFSETQ. The CDR3 runs to 14 residues. CDR3 sequence reads: CASSVREGPYEQYF. Here the CDR3 DNA reads TGCGCCAGCAGTGTCCGGGAGGGCCCCTACGAGCAGTACTTC.

The V call is TRBV19, the J call TRBJ1-2; 12 nucleotides align to TRBD1. The V gene's germline CDR1 is LNHDA and CDR2 SQIVND (reference sequence). The V segment lost 6 bases and the J segment 8 bases; nucleotides outside the gene matches: 7. The CDR3 is 14 amino acids. CDR3 sequence (DNA): TGTGCCAGTAGGTCGGGACAGGGGGCTCGGGGCTACACCTTC. Protein product: CASRSGQGARGYTF.

This sequence joins TRBV6-1 and TRBJ1-2, with TRBD1 matching over 8 bases. The germline gives CDR1 MNHNS, CDR2 SASEGT. V lost 3 bases to trimming and J lost 6 bases; unmatched junction nucleotides: 9. This CDR3 has 15 amino acids. The CDR3 coding sequence is TGTGCCAGCAGTGATGCAGGGGGCATATGGAATGGCTACACCTTC. Amino acid sequence: CASSDAGGIWNGYTF.

The J gene is TRBJ2-1, the V gene TRBV4-1; 9 bases line up with TRBD1. The CDR3 contains 14 residues. J gave up 6 bases and V 6 bases, and 6 bases lay outside the gene matches. Germline loops: CDR1 MGHRA, CDR2 YSYEKL. The CDR3 nucleotides are TGCGCCAGCAGTCCCGGGACAGGGCTCAATGAGCAGTTCTTC. Translated: CASSPGTGLNEQFF.

The rearrangement joins TRBV11-2 to TRBJ2-2; the D gene is possibly TRBD1 (6 bases). Trimming removed 7 bases from V and 7 bases from J, with 19 bases in between. The CDR3 runs to 15 residues. CDR1 and CDR2 (germline): SGHAT, FQNNGV. CDR3 bases: TGTGCCAGCATCCCACACACAGGGTACAACGGGGAGCTGTTTTTT. Protein product: CASIPHTGYNGELFF.

This clone was counted between two and nine times. This sequence joins TRBV11-2 and TRBJ1-5, with a weak D call TRBD1 (5 bases). CDR1 and CDR2 (germline): SGHAT, FQNNGV. Trimming pared 0 bases from V and 1 base from J, leaving 16 bases between. The length of the CDR3 is 18 residues. This chain's CDR3 is CASSLDAGGVWSNQPQHF. CDR3 DNA sequence: TGTGCCAGCAGCTTAGACGCGGGGGGGGTATGGAGCAATCAGCCCCAGCATTTT.

The chain uses TRBV19 and TRBJ2-3; 8 bases match TRBD2. Trimming at V came to 9 bases and at J to 3 bases, leaving 11 bases not matched to a gene. The germline V gene encodes CDR1 LNHDA and CDR2 SQIVND (reference sequence). The CDR3 extends over 15 amino acids. CDR3 in DNA: TGTGCCAGCGGGAGCGGGAGCCAGGGAACAGATACGCAGTATTTT. Translated, it gives CASGSGSQGTDTQYF. Full variable domain (outside the CDR3, taken from reference TRBV19 and TRBJ2-3): DGGITQSPKYLFRKEGQNVTLSCEQNLNHDAMYWYRQDPGQGLRLIYYSQIVNDFQKGDIAEGYSVSREKKESFPLTVTSAQKNPTAFYLCASGSGSQGTDTQYFGPGTRLTVL.

This clone was observed a few times. CDR3 in amino acids: CSVPTGLGANVLTF. The DNA for the CDR3 is TGCAGCGTGCCGACTGGGTTAGGGGCCAACGTCCTGACTTTC. V is TRBV29-1 and J is TRBJ2-6; no clear D gene. The CDR3 is made up of 14 amino acids. CDR1 and CDR2 (germline): SQVTM, ANQGSEA. Trimming pared 6 bases from V and 4 bases from J, leaving 13 bases between.

V is TRBV9 and J is TRBJ2-1; 7 bases align to TRBD2. The CDR3 is 15 residues long. Germline V gene lookup returns CDR1 SGDLS and CDR2 YYNGEE. Trimming at V came to 3 bases and at J to 10 bases, leaving 13 bases not matched to a gene. CDR3 coding DNA: TGTGCCAGCAGCGCGGGGACTAACCCCTCTCTGGAGCAGTTCTTC. This sequence encodes CASSAGTNPSLEQFF. The whole variable domain, filled in from reference TRBV9 and TRBJ2-1, reads DSGVTQTPKHLITATGQRVTLRCSPRSGDLSVYWYQQSLDQGLQFLIQYYNGEERAKGNILERFSAQQFPDLHSELNLSSLELGDSALYFCASSAGTNPSLEQFFGPGTRLTVL.

This clone came up a few times. V is TRBV7-9 and J is TRBJ1-2, with TRBD1 matching over 7 bases. CDR1 is SEHNR, CDR2 FQNEAQ, per germline (reference sequence). Trimming cost V 3 bases and J 0 bases; bases outside gene matches: 4. This CDR3 has 15 amino acids. The CDR3 sequence: CASSFKTGSNYGYTF. The CDR3 DNA reads TGTGCCAGCAGCTTCAAGACAGGGTCTAACTATGGCTACACCTTC.

This clone came up a few times. The chain combines TRBV5-4 with TRBJ2-5; D might be TRBD2 (6 bases). Germline lookup yields CDR1 SGHNT and CDR2 YYREEE (reference sequence). The CDR3 is made up of 15 amino acids. V was clipped by 0 bases and J by 3 bases, with 12 bases between them. The CDR3 region is CASSLAGVGEETQYF. For the CDR3, the DNA is TGTGCCAGCAGCTTGGCGGGAGTGGGGGAAGAGACCCAGTACTTC.

J is TRBJ2-7 and V is TRBV2, with 11 nucleotides matching TRBD2. CDR3 length: 17 amino acids. CDR1 is SNHLY and CDR2 is FYNNEI in the germline V gene. The V and J ends lost 5 bases and 3 bases, in that order; junction bases with no gene match: 12. The CDR3 DNA follows: TGTGCCAGCAGTCTACTAGACGGGCTAGCGGGGGGCTACGAGCAGTACTTC. This encodes CASSLLDGLAGGYEQYF.

This chain connects TRBV29-1 to TRBJ2-5; TRBD2 matches 7 bases. There are 16 residues in the CDR3. The V and J ends lost 4 bases and 4 bases, in that order; junction bases with no gene match: 15. CDR1 is SQVTM, CDR2 ANQGSEA, per germline. CDR3 nucleotides: TGCAGCGTTGGGCCTTGGGGGGGAGGGCTGAGAGAGACCCAGTACTTC. Its translation is CSVGPWGGGLRETQYF.

V usage is TRBV5-6 and J usage is TRBJ2-4, with D maybe TRBD2 (5 bases). Germline CDR1 is SGHDT and CDR2 is YYEEEE. Trimming took 3 bases from V and 5 from J, leaving 15 bases between them. This CDR3 has 15 residues. CDR3 DNA: TGTGCCAGCAGCTCCCTATCACGGCGGGAAAACATTCAGTACTTC. This codes for CASSSLSRRENIQYF.

The chain is built from TRBV18 and TRBJ1-2, with TRBD1 as a possible D gene (6 bases). Germline V gives CDR1 KGHSH, CDR2 LQKENI. The CDR3 is 15 amino acids. Trimming removed 2 bases at V and 1 base at J, with 11 bases between. CDR3 amino acids: CASSPSGGNNYGYTF. CDR3 sequence (DNA): TGTGCCAGCTCACCATCGGGGGGCAATAACTATGGCTACACCTTC.

The rearrangement links TRBV19 to TRBJ1-4, with a possible D match to TRBD1 (6 bases). V dropped 7 bases and J dropped 5 bases, with 14 bases sitting between them. CDR1 LNHDA and CDR2 SQIVND come from the germline V gene (reference sequence). The CDR3 length is 14 residues. CDR3 residues: CASKKGQKNEKLFF. As DNA, the CDR3 is TGTGCCAGTAAGAAAGGACAGAAAAATGAAAAACTGTTTTTT.

This clone was recorded a few times. This chain uses TRBV6-5 with TRBJ1-4; D not certain. This CDR3 contains 15 residues. Germline V CDR1 and CDR2: MNHEY, SVGAGI. The V gene lost 5 bases and the J gene lost 8 bases, with 18 bases spanning the gap. The CDR3 reads CASSRYTPRGEKLFF. CDR3 nucleotides: TGTGCCAGCAGTCGTTACACCCCACGAGGGGAAAAACTGTTTTTT.

The chain uses TRBV6-5 and TRBJ1-3; maybe TRBD1 (6 bases). CDR1 and CDR2 from the germline V gene are MNHEY and SVGAGI. Trimming removed 10 bases at V and 0 bases at J, with 16 bases between. The CDR3 sequence is 15 residues long. CDR3 sequence: CATGRDNRSGNTIYF. CDR3 coding DNA: TGTGCCACGGGCAGGGACAATCGCTCTGGAAACACCATATATTTT.

This sequence joins TRBV6-5 and TRBJ2-7; D remains unclear. Trimming took off 0 bases at V and 3 bases at J, with 9 bases between the two ends. Per the germline V gene, CDR1 is MNHEY and CDR2 is SVGAGI. This CDR3 comprises 14 residues. CDR3 sequence: CASSYSSPVYEQYF. CDR3 nucleotides: TGTGCCAGCAGTTACTCTTCCCCGGTCTACGAGCAGTACTTC.

This clone turned up a few times. This chain's CDR3 is CASSLLLAGGLPPREQYF. As DNA, the CDR3 is TGTGCCAGCAGTCTCCTCCTAGCGGGAGGCCTTCCGCCTCGTGAGCAGTACTTC. The chain is built from TRBV27 and TRBJ2-7; 11 nucleotides agree with TRBD2. Germline V gene sequence: CDR1 MNHEY, CDR2 SMNVEV (reference sequence). V shed 5 bases and J 7 bases; nucleotides not matched to a gene: 19. This CDR3 spans 18 amino acids.

This chain links TRBV28 with TRBJ2-7; 11 bases map to TRBD1. Trimming cost V 8 bases and J 7 bases; bases outside gene matches: 4. The CDR3 sequence is 12 residues long. The germline gives CDR1 MDHEN, CDR2 SYDVKM. The CDR3 is CASPGQGGEQYF. The CDR3 DNA follows: TGTGCCAGCCCGGGACAGGGGGGAGAGCAGTACTTC.

The chain recombines TRBV5-1 with TRBJ2-3; 10 nucleotides agree with TRBD2. This CDR3 comprises 16 residues. The V and J ends lost 6 bases and 2 bases, in that order; junction bases with no gene match: 9. Germline V gene data show CDR1 as SGHRS and CDR2 as YFSETQ. The chain's CDR3 is CASNPRLAGATDTQYF. The CDR3 DNA reads TGCGCCAGCAACCCCCGGCTAGCGGGAGCCACAGATACGCAGTATTTT.

The chain carries TRBV5-1 and TRBJ2-3; 15 positions match TRBD2. The germline V gene encodes CDR1 SGHRS and CDR2 YFSETQ. The CDR3 consists of 16 residues. V shed 4 bases and J 6 bases; nucleotides not matched to a gene: 6. In DNA form, the CDR3 reads TGCGCCAGCAGCACGGGACTAGCGGGAGGAAGGGATACGCAGTATTTT. Its translation: CASSTGLAGGRDTQYF.

The V and J genes are TRBV4-1 and TRBJ2-3; maybe TRBD1 (5 bases). The ends were cut back, 0 bases at V and 0 bases at J, with 7 bases in the middle. Germline V gives CDR1 MGHRA, CDR2 YSYEKL. CDR3 length: 15 residues. As DNA, the CDR3 is TGCGCCAGCAGCCAAGAGGGGCCCAGCACAGATACGCAGTATTTT. As protein: CASSQEGPSTDTQYF.

The chain's CDR3 is CSVPRSNTGELFF. CDR3 DNA: TGCAGCGTTCCCAGATCCAACACCGGGGAGCTGTTTTTT. V usage is TRBV29-1 and J usage is TRBJ2-2, with no clear D. Per germline, CDR1 SQVTM and CDR2 ANQGSEA. CDR3 length: 13 amino acids. Trimming shortened V by 5 bases and J by 2 bases, and 9 bases separated the two germline ends.

The V and J genes are TRBV5-1 and TRBJ1-5; 7 positions match TRBD1. The length of the CDR3 is 15 residues. V trimming: 4 bases; J trimming: 1 base; junction bases outside the gene matches: 5. CDR1 is SGHRS, CDR2 YFSETQ, per germline. The CDR3 is CASSLRTGSNQPQHF. As DNA, the CDR3 is TGCGCCAGCAGCCTTCGGACAGGAAGCAATCAGCCCCAGCATTTT.

This clone appeared a few times. The chain couples TRBV19 to TRBJ1-2; D perhaps matches TRBD1 (5 bases). Trimming took off 9 bases at V and 7 bases at J, with 18 bases between the two ends. The CDR3 contains 13 residues. From germline, CDR1 is LNHDA and CDR2 SQIVND (reference sequence). The CDR3 is CASAAGVAFGYTF. The CDR3 bases are TGTGCCAGCGCCGCGGGGGTCGCTTTTGGCTACACCTTC.